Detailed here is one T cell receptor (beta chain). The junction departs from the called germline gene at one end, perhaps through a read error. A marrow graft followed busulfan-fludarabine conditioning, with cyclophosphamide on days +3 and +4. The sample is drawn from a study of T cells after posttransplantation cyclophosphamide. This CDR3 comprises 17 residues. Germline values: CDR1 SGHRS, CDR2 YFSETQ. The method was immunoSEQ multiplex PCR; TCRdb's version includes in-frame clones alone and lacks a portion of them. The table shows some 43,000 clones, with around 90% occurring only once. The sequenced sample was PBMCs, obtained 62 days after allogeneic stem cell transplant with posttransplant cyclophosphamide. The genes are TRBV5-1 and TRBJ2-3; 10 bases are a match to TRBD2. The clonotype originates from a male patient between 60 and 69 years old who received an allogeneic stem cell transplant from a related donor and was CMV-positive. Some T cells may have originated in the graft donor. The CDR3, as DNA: TGCGCCAGCAGTTTGGAACCCAGCGGGGGGGCGGCAGATACGCAGTATTTT. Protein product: CASSLEPSGGAADTQYF.